One sample yielded the 25 T cell receptor beta chains listed below, sequenced in a study of blood T cell repertoires in COVID-19. Here immunoSEQ multiplex PCR was the method, and the copy in TCRdb shows in-frame clones only, minus some. The sample carries about 75,000 clones, more than 65% recorded once. The sample comprised peripheral blood. The receptors were gathered from a woman aged 80 or older with active or convalescent COVID-19.

This clone was counted a few times. The chain's CDR3 is CASSWGGLNTEAFF. The CDR3 DNA reads TGTGCCAGCAGCTGGGGAGGGTTGAACACTGAAGCTTTCTTT. This chain links TRBV5-4 with TRBJ1-1, with no clear D. The germline V gene has CDR1 SGHNT and CDR2 YYREEE (reference sequence). V was pared by 3 bases and J by 0 bases, with 9 bases between. The CDR3 covers 14 residues.

The V call is TRBV2, the J call TRBJ1-5; 7 bases align to TRBD1. Germline-derived CDR1 and CDR2 are SNHLY and FYNNEI. Trimming removed 8 bases from V and 7 bases from J; junction bases left unmatched: 14. CDR3 size: 15 residues. For the CDR3, the DNA is TGTGCCAGCCGCGAGACAGGGAGGCGGGGACAGCCCCAGCATTTT. This translates into CASRETGRRGQPQHF.

The chain carries TRBV25-1 and TRBJ2-2, with 7 nucleotides matching TRBD1. Germline lookup yields CDR1 MGHDK and CDR2 SYGVNS. V shed 5 bases and J 1 base; nucleotides not matched to a gene: 4. The CDR3 extends over 15 amino acids. The DNA for the CDR3 is TGTGCCAGCAGTTCCCGGACAGGGAACACCGGGGAGCTGTTTTTT. It yields the protein CASSSRTGNTGELFF.

This sequence joins TRBV10-2 and TRBJ2-7; tentatively, D is TRBD2 (5 bases). Germline values: CDR1 WSHSY, CDR2 SAAADI. V shed 8 bases and J shed 0 bases, with 11 bases lying between them. The CDR3 is made up of 13 amino acids. The CDR3 region has the DNA TGCGCCAGCCTAGAGGGAGACTCCTACGAGCAGTACTTC. Protein sequence: CASLEGDSYEQYF.

This rearrangement joins TRBV4-1 to TRBJ2-7, with D possibly matching TRBD2 (6 bases). V gave up 1 base and J gave up 6 bases, with 22 bases separating them. From germline, CDR1 is MGHRA and CDR2 YSYEKL. There are 17 residues in the CDR3. The CDR3 nucleotides read TGCGCCAGCAGCCAAGGTGTAGGCCCAGGGAGGCCTTCCGAGCAGTACTTC. Protein product: CASSQGVGPGRPSEQYF.

The V and J genes are TRBV14 and TRBJ1-4; D is ambiguous. CDR3 size: 15 residues. Trimming removed 1 base from V and 5 bases from J, with 11 bases in between. Germline loops: CDR1 SGHDN, CDR2 FVKESK. The CDR3 reads CASSQAGKSNEKLFF. Written as DNA, the CDR3 is TGTGCCAGCAGCCAAGCGGGGAAGTCGAATGAAAAACTGTTTTTT.

This sequence joins TRBV11-2 and TRBJ2-7; D uncertain. Deletions cut 3 bases from V and 2 bases from J, with 11 bases between. The CDR3 is made up of 14 amino acids. The germline V gene has CDR1 SGHAT and CDR2 FQNNGV. The CDR3 region is CASSFSDGPYEQYF. DNA for the CDR3: TGTGCCAGCAGCTTCTCGGATGGGCCCTACGAGCAGTACTTC.

The J gene is TRBJ1-5, the V gene TRBV28, with D maybe TRBD1 (5 bases). The V end was cut by 3 bases, the J end by 9 bases, with 9 bases between. The CDR3 runs to 12 residues. The germline CDR1 and CDR2 sequences are MDHEN and SYDVKM. Here the CDR3 reads CASSLLRGPQHF. The CDR3 DNA is TGTGCCAGCAGTTTGTTAAGGGGGCCCCAGCATTTT.

The chain has TRBV13 and TRBJ1-3; the D is unclear. The germline gives CDR1 PRHDT, CDR2 FYEKMQ (reference sequence). The CDR3 contains 15 residues. Deletions cut 3 bases from V and 0 bases from J, with 9 bases between. The CDR3 loop is CASSFEIYSGNTIYF. Here the CDR3 DNA reads TGTGCCAGCAGCTTTGAGATTTACTCTGGAAACACCATATATTTT.

The J gene is TRBJ2-1, the V gene TRBV30; the match to TRBD2 covers 11 bases. Germline V gene lookup returns CDR1 GTSNPN and CDR2 SVGIG (reference sequence). Losses at the gene ends were 5 bases for V and 0 bases for J; bases not matched to a gene: 6. CDR3 size: 16 residues. DNA for the CDR3: TGTGCCTGGCGACTAGCGGGAACAAGCTCCTACAATGAGCAGTTCTTC. As protein: CAWRLAGTSSYNEQFF.

The DNA for the CDR3 is TGTGCCAGCAGCCGACTAGGGGTCCACGAGCAGTACTTC. Translating gives CASSRLGVHEQYF. The V gene is TRBV5-6, the J gene TRBJ2-7, with D possibly being TRBD2 (6 bases). This CDR3 comprises 13 residues. The germline V gene has CDR1 SGHDT and CDR2 YYEEEE. With 4 bases removed from V and 5 bases from J, the gap between germline ends came to 13 bases.

V is TRBV5-4 and J is TRBJ2-7, with 7 nucleotides matching TRBD1. Looked up from germline, CDR1 is SGHNT and CDR2 is YYREEE (reference sequence). V shed 2 bases and J 2 bases; nucleotides not matched to a gene: 4. CDR3 length equals 14 residues. CDR3 region: CASSLRQGAYEQYF. In DNA, the CDR3 is TGTGCCAGCAGCTTAAGACAGGGTGCCTACGAGCAGTACTTC.

This clone was seen a few times. V gene TRBV11-3 combines with J gene TRBJ2-7, with a weak D call TRBD2 (5 bases). The CDR3 is 15 amino acids. V was cut by 1 base and J by 2 bases, with 12 bases left in between. CDR1 SGHNT and CDR2 YENEEA come from the germline V gene. The CDR3 DNA follows: TGTGCCAGCAGCTTAGGCGGACTGAACACCTACGAGCAGTACTTC. This encodes CASSLGGLNTYEQYF.

The rearrangement joins TRBV16 to TRBJ2-5; a possible D gene is TRBD2 (6 bases). This CDR3 has 14 residues. Per the germline V gene, CDR1 is KGHSY and CDR2 is FQNENV. Trimming cost V 4 bases and J 1 base, with 10 bases left between them. The CDR3 sequence: CASSRQTSQETQYF. DNA for the CDR3: TGTGCCAGCAGCCGACAGACTAGCCAAGAGACCCAGTACTTC.

The chain recombines TRBV11-3 with TRBJ2-1, with a tentative D call TRBD1 (6 bases). Trimming stripped 2 bases from V and 8 bases from J, with 13 bases between. Germline values: CDR1 SGHNT, CDR2 YENEEA. The CDR3 loop spans 14 amino acids. This chain's CDR3 is CASSLYREGDEQFF. In DNA form, the CDR3 reads TGTGCCAGCAGCTTATACAGGGAAGGAGATGAGCAGTTCTTC.

This chain links TRBV15 with TRBJ2-2; 7 bases align to TRBD2. CDR3 length: 16 amino acids. Trimming cost V 3 bases and J 0 bases; bases outside gene matches: 4. Per germline, CDR1 LNHNV and CDR2 YYDKDF (reference sequence). The CDR3 DNA is TGTGCCACCAGCAGGGGGGACTATTCGAACACCGGGGAGCTGTTTTTT. Its protein is CATSRGDYSNTGELFF.

A note on this clone: The sample has other DNA sequences that encode this CDR3 too. The rearrangement links TRBV6-6 to TRBJ2-5; tentative D call: TRBD1 (6 bases). The CDR3 contains 14 residues. Germline V gene sequence: CDR1 MNHNY, CDR2 SVGAGI (reference sequence). V was pared by 2 bases and J by 3 bases, with 10 bases between. CDR3 bases: TGTGCCAGCAGTTACGGGGGCTTAGAAGAGACCCAGTACTTC. Protein product: CASSYGGLEETQYF.

V is TRBV7-9 and J is TRBJ1-4; D not resolved. The CDR3 is 16 residues long. CDR1 is SEHNR, CDR2 FQNEAQ, per germline (reference sequence). Trimming shortened V by 1 base and J by 0 bases, and 9 bases separated the two germline ends. CDR3 bases: TGTGCCAGCAGCTTAGTTCGCGGTCCAACTAATGAAAAACTGTTTTTT. Translating gives CASSLVRGPTNEKLFF.

The genes are TRBV5-4 and TRBJ1-1; perhaps TRBD1 as D (6 bases). The CDR3 is 16 residues long. CDR1 is SGHNT, CDR2 YYREEE, per germline (reference sequence). V was cut by 4 bases and J by 0 bases, with 16 bases left in between. The CDR3 loop is CASSPLGAALNTEAFF. In DNA, the CDR3 is TGTGCCAGCAGCCCCCTGGGGGCAGCCCTGAACACTGAAGCTTTCTTT. The full variable domain, its missing parts supplied by reference TRBV5-4 and TRBJ1-1, is ETGVTQSPTHLIKTRGQQVTLRCSSQSGHNTVSWYQQALGQGPQFIFQYYREEENGRGNFPPRFSGLQFPNYSSELNVNALELDDSALYLCASSPLGAALNTEAFFGQGTRLTVV.

This clone was picked up one time. This chain joins TRBV4-2 and TRBJ2-5, with 8 positions matching TRBD1. The junction had 5 bases not matched to a gene; V was cut back by 2 bases and J by 3 bases. CDR3 length equals 15 residues. Germline CDR1 reads LGHNA; CDR2 reads YNFKEQ. The CDR3 DNA reads TGTGCCAGCAGCCAAATTGGACAGGGAAAAGAGACCCAGTACTTC. Translation: CASSQIGQGKETQYF.

V and J are TRBV12-3 or TRBV12-4 and TRBJ1-5, with D possibly being TRBD1 (5 bases). The CDR3 spans 12 residues. Trimming removed 9 bases at V and 7 bases at J, with 13 bases between. The CDR3 loop is CASRQGRQPQHF. The CDR3 region has the DNA TGTGCCAGTCGTCAGGGAAGGCAGCCCCAGCATTTT.

J is TRBJ1-5 and V is TRBV10-3; D perhaps matches TRBD1 (5 bases). The ends were cut back, 0 bases at V and 2 bases at J, with 17 bases in the middle. Germline CDR1 and CDR2: ENHRY and SYGVKD. The CDR3 spans 18 residues. The CDR3 is CAISESRSGDPGNQPQHF. The DNA of the CDR3 is TGTGCCATCAGTGAGTCGAGATCGGGGGATCCTGGCAATCAGCCCCAGCATTTT.

CDR3 in amino acids: CASSATGGSNYGYTF. The CDR3 region has the DNA TGTGCCAGCAGCGCAACAGGGGGGTCTAACTATGGCTACACCTTC. V is TRBV2 and J is TRBJ1-2, with 8 bases matching TRBD1. J lost 0 bases, V lost 6 bases, and 6 bases had no gene match. The CDR3 totals 15 residues. The V gene's germline CDR1 is SNHLY and CDR2 FYNNEI.

This rearrangement joins TRBV7-8 to TRBJ2-5, with 9 bases lining up with TRBD1. Per germline, CDR1 SGHVS and CDR2 FQNEAQ. The CDR3 is 15 amino acids. The V gene end was trimmed by 1 base and the J gene end by 4 bases; junction bases not matched to a gene: 4. CDR3 nucleotides: TGTGCCAGCAGCTTAGTGACAGGGGGAGTAGAGACCCAGTACTTC. It translates to CASSLVTGGVETQYF.

The CDR3 region is CASKWQGAAGYTF. CDR3 DNA: TGTGCCAGCAAATGGCAGGGGGCGGCTGGCTACACCTTC. V usage is TRBV28 and J usage is TRBJ1-2; TRBD1 agrees at 8 bases. V lost 7 bases to trimming and J lost 7 bases; unmatched junction nucleotides: 8. Germline assignment: CDR1 MDHEN and CDR2 SYDVKM. The CDR3 totals 13 residues.